This TCR beta chain was obtained from a study of T cell responses to AZD1222 COVID-19 vaccine (dated by TCRdb to about 2021). Some background on the complete study: A total of under 250 trial participants underwent TCR sequencing, of whom approximately 200 had received two doses of AZD1222 and some 25 had received two doses of the MenACWY control vaccine. Trial participants were enrolled by age into 18-55, 56-69 and 70-plus year subgroups, with around 150, 28 and 57 TCR-sequenced participants respectively.

The CDR3 regions of human TCRbeta chains were analyzed by immunosequencing. Concerning the study's data processing: Repertoire TCRs were checked for matches against a reference library of SARS-CoV-2-specific TCRs that had been generated using the MIRA antigen-specificity platform. Breadth was defined as the fraction of unique TCRs that were SARS-CoV-2-associated, and depth was defined as the fraction of total T cells that were SARS-CoV-2-associated. Using the MIRA data, each spike-specific TCR was assigned both to the spike region to which the TCR was reactive and to a CD4 or CD8 class. Log10-transformed breadth and depth values were compared by one-way ANOVA with Sidak's multiple comparisons tests. The table comes from immuneACCESS by way of TCRdb, which keeps in-frame sequences with V and J called. Part of the clones is missing from these tables; in studies checked, under half for an unresolved V gene and the rest for unknown reasons. For V, J and clone size, that table is used; D and trimming come from the DNA. The sample table records tens of thousands of clones; about nine tenths of these occur just once. The ten largest account for approximately 35% of the sample.

About this clone: Its cognate antigen has yet to be identified. No much larger clone is present one base from it, and per-base qualities are unavailable.

Study-level results and caveats: The 56-69-year group was small, and its depth increase did not reach significance, likely because of low power. A significant rise in spike-specific TCR breadth and depth was observed after two AZD1222 doses relative to day 0 and relative to MenACWY recipients. Conclusions about previously exposed vaccinees were limited because only a handful of AZD1222 recipients were SARS-CoV-2 seropositive at baseline. The vaccine-associated CD4 TCRs covered the entire spike protein, and the dominant responses fell in regions 160-218 and 743-854. Epitopes outside the regions mutated in the B.1.351 and B.1.1.7 variants were reportedly recognized by nearly half of the unique spike-specific TCRs. Participants were mostly white British, with more females than males. The authors suggested clonal diversity may have been underestimated. Because no samples from the day 14 peak response were available, repertoires could be characterized only after the peak T cell response.

According to the study, the label for this sample's time point signals: about 28 days (+/-7) after the second vaccine dose. AZD1222 recipients given second doses at about 4 weeks or at about 12 weeks were pooled, since spike-specific TCR depth and breadth were not found to differ between the two schedules. The vaccinee samples were drawn from two UK trials, COV001 and COV002, one of which was a single-blind randomized controlled phase 2/3 trial testing AZD1222 (ChAdOx1 nCoV-19) in healthy adults. For TCRbeta chain sequencing, PBMC samples from trial participants were taken at day 0 and at day 28 after the second dose. The receptor was isolated from an adult who received the AZD1222 COVID-19 vaccine. Specimen: peripheral blood, collected 28 days after the second AZD1222 dose.

The base sequence is TGCGCCAGCAGCTTGGACCGTTTCAAAACCGGGGAGCTGTTTTTT. It encodes CASSLDRFKTGELFF. In this chain, TRBV5-1 is recombined with TRBJ2-2; no confident D gene assignment can be made. CDR1 and CDR2, per the germline V gene, are SGHRS and YFSETQ. V loses 0 bases of germline sequence and J loses 5 bases, and the interval between the two ends is 11 bases. The CDR3 spans 15 residues, from the cysteine through the phenylalanine. The entry retains the CDR3 DNA only, 45 bases that are in frame from base 1.